Given below is one TCR beta chain in context. Its antigen remains unidentified. One end of the junction fails to match germline, which may point to a read error. The sample belongs to a study of tumor-infiltrating lymphocytes in primary liver carcinoma. Regarding the study as a whole: Tumors significantly exceeded blood in top-250-clone fraction (p = 0.039). Only about 7-24% of top clones occurred in every one of the five tumor regions.

With around 500 ng total RNA as template and a constant-region primer, TCR beta cDNA was made. The TCR beta library was amplified through three nested multiplex PCR rounds in a modified ARM-PCR procedure. Amplification in the first two PCR rounds was performed using TRBV1-TRBV30 forward primers and a C-beta reverse primer for about 10 cycles each. Each CDR3 protein gets one entry after TCRdb re-called the multiplex PCR reads with MiXCR. The table shows just over 30,000 distinct CDR3 sequences, with roughly 78% occurring only once. Germline assignment: CDR1 SGHNT and CDR2 YYREEE (reference sequence). The CDR3 extends over 15 amino acids. Co-extraction of both nucleic acids (RNA and DNA) used about 17-31 mg of unsorted bulk tissue. The patients, who had chronic HBV infection, were treatment-naive (untreated).

The V and J genes are TRBV5-4 and TRBJ1-4; 7 positions agree with TRBD1. This TCR came from a woman in her twenties or thirties with primary liver carcinoma and hepatitis B virus infection. Sample: liver tumor tissue from sampling region 3. Subset reported: tumor region T3, left-lateral pole. This CDR3 is CTSSFNRGLNEKLFF. The DNA for the CDR3 is TGTACCAGCAGCTTCAACAGGGGACTTAACGAAAAACTGTTTTTT.